These 8 T cell receptor beta chains came from one sample sequenced in a study of shared clonotypes between healthy human individuals. The protocol was immunoSEQ multiplex PCR, while the TCRdb copy is restricted to in-frame clones and leaves out a portion. Of roughly 520,000 clones in the sample, 90% to 96% were seen once. The sample comprised naive CD4+ T cells sorted from blood. Sample subset: CD45RA+ positively selected. The receptors come from a woman younger than 45 in good health.

V and J are TRBV27 and TRBJ1-3, with no clear D. Germline assignment: CDR1 MNHEY and CDR2 SMNVEV (reference sequence). V gave up 3 bases and J gave up 5 bases, with 14 bases separating them. The CDR3 runs to 15 residues. The CDR3 region has the DNA TGTGCCAGCAGTTTGGGCAGCAATCCTCGAAACACCATATATTTT. Translated, it gives CASSLGSNPRNTIYF.

CDR3 loop: CASSLTTGPYGYTF. The CDR3 region has the DNA TGTGCCAGCAGTCTAACGACAGGGCCTTATGGCTACACCTTC. The rearrangement joins TRBV28 to TRBJ1-2; 7 bases line up with TRBD1. The CDR3 sequence is 14 residues long. V lost 5 bases and J lost 5; bases outside the gene matches: 8. Germline CDR1 is MDHEN and CDR2 is SYDVKM.

The J gene is TRBJ2-5, the V gene TRBV2, with D uncertain. The V end was cut by 6 bases, the J end by 5 bases, with 19 bases between. The CDR3 sequence is 15 residues long. Germline CDR1 reads SNHLY; CDR2 reads FYNNEI. Here the CDR3 DNA reads TGTGCCAGCAGAATTTTATACGGTGGCACGGAGACCCAGTACTTC. This encodes CASRILYGGTETQYF.

The chain combines TRBV5-1 with TRBJ2-7; TRBD1 matches 8 bases. V trimming: 6 bases; J trimming: 4 bases; junction bases outside the gene matches: 18. Germline assignment: CDR1 SGHRS and CDR2 YFSETQ. The CDR3 sequence is 17 residues long. CDR3 DNA: TGCGCCAGCACCCCGCAAATCGGCCCAGGGGGCGCTTACGAGCAGTACTTC. It translates to CASTPQIGPGGAYEQYF.

V usage is TRBV5-1 and J usage is TRBJ2-3; 10 nucleotides match TRBD2. Germline V gene sequence: CDR1 SGHRS, CDR2 YFSETQ. V dropped 0 bases and J dropped 5; count of bases not matched to a gene: 9. CDR3 size: 17 residues. CDR3 sequence reads: CASSLAGGTSALDTQYF. CDR3 in DNA: TGCGCCAGCAGCTTGGCGGGAGGGACTAGCGCTTTAGATACGCAGTATTTT.

This chain joins TRBV28 and TRBJ2-2, with D tentatively TRBD2 (5 bases). This CDR3 comprises 14 residues. In germline, CDR1 is MDHEN, CDR2 SYDVKM. The V and J ends lost 5 bases and 2 bases respectively, with 9 bases between them. The DNA of the CDR3 is TGTGCCAGCAGTCTGGACTTCAACACCGGGGAGCTGTTTTTT. It specifies CASSLDFNTGELFF. The full variable domain, completed using reference TRBV28 and TRBJ2-2, is DVKVTQSSRYLVKRTGEKVFLECVQDMDHENMFWYRQDPGLGLRLIYFSYDVKMKEKGDIPEGYSVSREKKERFSLILESASTNQTSMYLCASSLDFNTGELFFGEGSRLTVL.

The chain joins TRBV6-6 to TRBJ2-2; no reliable D call. V was pared by 2 bases and J by 4 bases, with 11 bases between. The CDR3 extends over 15 amino acids. Germline lookup yields CDR1 MNHNY and CDR2 SVGAGI (reference sequence). The CDR3 sequence: CASSYDSRRTGELFF. The CDR3 DNA follows: TGTGCCAGCAGTTACGACTCGCGTCGCACCGGGGAGCTGTTTTTT.

This chain uses TRBV28 with TRBJ1-1; TRBD1 matches at 7 bases. The germline gives CDR1 MDHEN, CDR2 SYDVKM. The CDR3 contains 14 residues. V dropped 6 bases and J dropped 5; count of bases not matched to a gene: 9. The CDR3 spells CASRNDRVRTEAFF. CDR3 nucleotide sequence: TGTGCCAGCAGGAATGACAGGGTTCGGACTGAAGCTTTCTTT.